This TCR beta chain was identified in a study of read filtering for tumor transcriptome and immune sequencing (TCRdb year 2020). With respect to the entire study: The cohort was composed of approximately 16 male and over 13 female patients, with a mean age of 65.9 years and an age range of roughly 45 to 85. By revised international staging, about 8 patients were R-ISS I, some 17 were R-ISS II and over five were R-ISS III. After DNase treatment, whole-transcriptome libraries were prepared with the TruSeq RNA Access Library Prep Kit. Per sample, about 3.5 to 11 million TCR-region mapped reads were obtained with IR-seq, compared with only 85 to 1273 with RNA-seq. Using the same bone marrow samples, the study ran both targeted immune repertoire sequencing and bulk whole-transcriptome sequencing and then compared the TCR repertoires from each method. A main aim was a read-filtering strategy for immune repertoire data, specifically whether clonotypes supported by a single read should be removed.

The Immunoverse kit was used to build TCR libraries from approximately 410 ng RNA, with molecular barcoded adaptors covering alpha/delta and beta/gamma chains. The same RNA used for transcriptome sequencing was used for TCR library preparation. An Illumina HiSeq 4000 with 2 x 150 cycles was used to sequence the TCR libraries. From the authors' description of their analysis: TCR reads were aligned to human V, D, J and C references and assembled into CDR3 clonotypes with MiXCR, including quality filtering and error correction. Clonotype counts and gene usage diversity were analyzed with the tcR package in R. Raw mapping reads were checked after the RNA-seq reads had been mapped by STAR aligner version 2.5.3a onto the human GRCh37 genome. IR-seq fastq files were randomly downsampled with Seqtk 1.3 to test the effect of sequencing depth on detected clonotypes. TCRdb ran its own pipeline on the public reads, namely fastp trimming at Q25 and MiXCR clone calling, and kept in-frame beta chains. CDR3 protein duplicates are merged, each entry listing the most common genes and DNA. The V and J calls and clone size come from TCRdb's table, not from the authors' own analysis. Here the sample has fewer than 50,000 distinct CDR3 sequences; roughly 13% occur a single time. The top ten constitute 27% of the sample.

According to the germline V gene, CDR1 reads SGHRS and CDR2 reads YFSETQ. Deletion took 1 base off V and 4 bases off J, with a span of 7 bases between the germline ends. Measured from the cysteine to the phenylalanine, the CDR3 is 13 residues long. Just CDR3 DNA is preserved here, 39 bases in frame from base 1. This clonotype was recorded at least ten times. This clone's antigen is unknown. Per-base quality was not reported, and no clone a single base away is much larger than it. Bone marrow was sampled from every patient at the time of active disease. Isolation of bone marrow mononuclear cells was performed by Ficoll-Hypaque density gradient centrifugation. To remove myeloma plasma cells, the cells were labeled with CD138 magnetic microbeads on a MACS separator, and CD138-negative cells were then collected by negative selection. The purity of the isolated cells was checked by flow cytometry with CD138 antibodies on an Attune NxT. Total RNA was extracted using TRIzol reagent and was quantified on a NanoDrop spectrophotometer. Paired RNA-seq and IR-seq were performed on the CD138-negative bone marrow sample of each patient.

Overall study results and their limits: Single-read clonotypes made up around 85% of clonotypes but only approximately 4% of total reads in IR-seq, compared with approximately 70% of clonotypes and 44.6% of reads in RNA-seq. The correlation between IR-seq and RNA-seq shared clonotype proportions was increased by removal of single-read clonotypes. IR-seq captured clonotypes at much higher depth and more reliably than RNA-seq, and smaller IR-seq throughput sufficed to identify most shared clonotypes. The sorted CD138-negative fraction was not purified T cells but a mixed bone marrow immune population.

This sequence originates from a donor at least 40 years old with multiple myeloma. What was sequenced was a population of CD138-negative cells sorted from bone marrow. The sample's cell subset or site label, decoded: bone marrow mononuclear cells depleted of CD138+ plasma/myeloma cells by negative magnetic selection. The sequence links TRBV5-1 to TRBJ2-3, with the D gene uncertain. The bases read TGCGCCAGCAGCTTGTCTGGGGCAGATACGCAGTATTTT. The encoded protein is CASSLSGADTQYF.